These T cell receptor beta chains were read from a single sample in a study of blood T cell repertoires in COVID-19. Measured with immunoSEQ multiplex PCR; TCRdb has only the in-frame clones, and not every one. In the table there are over 120,000 clones, roughly 79% of which are singletons. Sequenced: peripheral blood. The receptors originated from a woman aged 55 to 70 with acute or convalescent COVID-19. CDR3s include the opening cysteine and the closing phenylalanine or tryptophan. Each record gives: clone size, J gene, D gene, V gene, CDR3 DNA, CDR3 protein. A D gene is named only where the DNA matches it firmly. The size field is filled for only some rows; it gives once, few, many or a size class.

-,TRBJ2-7,TRBD2,TRBV7-9,TGTGCCAGCAGCCCCATAGGGGCTGGGACTAAATACGAGCAGTACTTC,CASSPIGAGTKYEQYF
-,TRBJ1-1,-,TRBV12-3/TRBV12-4,TGTGCCAGCAGTTTCGGTTTGAACACTGAAGCTTTCTTT,CASSFGLNTEAFF
-,TRBJ2-7,-,TRBV7-7,TGTGCTAGCAGCGCTCAGGGGTCCTACGAGCAGTACTTC,CASSAQGSYEQYF
-,TRBJ1-3,-,TRBV19,TGTGCCAGTAGAAGAACGGCCGAGACAGGCAGCTCTGGAAACACCATATATTTT,CASRRTAETGSSGNTIYF
-,TRBJ2-6,-,TRBV7-3,TGTGCCAGCAGCCTACAGGGTAATGGGGCCAACGTCCTGACTTTC,CASSLQGNGANVLTF
-,TRBJ1-1,-,TRBV27,TGTGCCAGCAGTTGGCAGGGAACCACTGAAGCTTTCTTT,CASSWQGTTEAFF
few,TRBJ2-2,-,TRBV30,TGTGCCTGGAGTCCACAGGGCGGGGAGCTGTTTTTT,CAWSPQGGELFF
-,TRBJ2-2,-,TRBV7-6,TGTGCCAGCAGCTTATGGCCAGGGGGGACCGGGGAGCTGTTTTTT,CASSLWPGGTGELFF
few,TRBJ2-2,TRBD1,TRBV5-1,TGCGCCAGCAGCTTGGATCCAGGGGGAACCGGGGAGCTGTTTTTT,CASSLDPGGTGELFF
few,TRBJ1-2,-,TRBV5-6,TGTGCCAGCAGCTTTCAGGAAGGTGGCTACACCTTC,CASSFQEGGYTF
-,TRBJ2-5,-,TRBV12-3/TRBV12-4,TGTGCCAGCAGTTTACAGGGAAAGACCCAGTACTTC,CASSLQGKTQYF
-,TRBJ2-1,TRBD2,TRBV28,TGTGCCAGCTTAAGGACTAGCGGGATCTACAATGAGCAGTTCTTC,CASLRTSGIYNEQFF
-,TRBJ1-4,-,TRBV28,TGTGCCAGCAGTTTAATAGGACCCGGGGCAACTAATGAAAAACTGTTTTTT,CASSLIGPGATNEKLFF
-,TRBJ1-1,TRBD1,TRBV3-1/TRBV3-2,TGTGCCAGCAGCCGAAGAGCCGGGACAGTTGAAGCTTTCTTT,CASSRRAGTVEAFF
-,TRBJ1-1,TRBD1,TRBV11-2,TGTGCCAGCAGCTTCCGGTCAGTCACAGGGGCTGAAGCTTTCTTT,CASSFRSVTGAEAFF
-,TRBJ1-2,-,TRBV19,TGTGCCAGTAGTATGGTTAACGCAGTGGCCCTAGGCTATGGCTACACCTTC,CASSMVNAVALGYGYTF
few,TRBJ2-7,TRBD1,TRBV5-5,TGTGCCAGCAGCACGCGGACAGGGAACTACGAGCAGTACTTC,CASSTRTGNYEQYF
few,TRBJ1-3,-,TRBV19,TGTGCCAGTAGTGACTACTCCCTTGCTTTCTCTGGAAACACCATATATTTT,CASSDYSLAFSGNTIYF
-,TRBJ2-1,TRBD2,TRBV7-2,TGTGCCAGCAGCTTAGTAGCGGGAGGGTTCTACAATGAGCAGTTCTTC,CASSLVAGGFYNEQFF
-,TRBJ1-1,TRBD1,TRBV2,TGTGCCAGCAGTAAAGACAGGGGGAACACTGAAGCTTTCTTT,CASSKDRGNTEAFF
-,TRBJ1-1,-,TRBV7-2,TGTGCCAGCAGCTTCGGCACAGGGAACACTGAAGCTTTCTTT,CASSFGTGNTEAFF
many,TRBJ1-1,-,TRBV10-1,TGCGCCAGCAGCCCCAGGGGGAACACTGAAGCTTTCTTT,CASSPRGNTEAFF
-,TRBJ2-7,-,TRBV12-3/TRBV12-4,TGTGCCAGCAGTCTAACGTTCACCTACGAGCAGTACTTC,CASSLTFTYEQYF
-,TRBJ2-7,TRBD1,TRBV5-1,TGCGCCAGTGGACAGGGATCCTACGAGCAGTACTTC,CASGQGSYEQYF
few,TRBJ1-3,-,TRBV3-1/TRBV3-2,TGTGCCAGCAGCCAAGGGGCAGGTGGAAACACCATATATTTT,CASSQGAGGNTIYF
-,TRBJ2-1,-,TRBV7-3,TGTGCCAGCAGCCTCACGTCCGACTACTCCTATGAGCAGTTCTTC,CASSLTSDYSYEQFF
few,TRBJ2-7,-,TRBV6-5,TGTGCCAGCAAGGTACGGAGCTCCTACGAGCAGTACTTC,CASKVRSSYEQYF
-,TRBJ2-1,TRBD2,TRBV6-5,TGTGCCAGCCCTAGGACTAGCGGCCCCCCGTTACAGTTCTTC,CASPRTSGPPLQFF
few,TRBJ1-5,-,TRBV10-2,TGCGCCAGCAGTGAGGCAGGCTCCAATCAGCCCCAGCATTTT,CASSEAGSNQPQHF